What follows are 13 T cell receptor beta chains derived from one specimen sequenced in a study of shared clonotypes between healthy human individuals. Naive CD8 cells lacked CD45RO and underwent positive selection for CCR7, leaving out terminally differentiated effector memory CD45RA+ cells. Sequenced by immunoSEQ multiplex PCR; TCRdb stores in-frame clones only, minus some. The sample lists about 2.1 million clones; 80% to 95% were seen once. Sequenced material: naive CD8+ T cells from PBMCs. The source of these receptors is a man aged 18 to 30 in good health. Some clones in this sample may be carry-over from other donors' samples.

This clone was counted once. The chain is built from TRBV5-1 and TRBJ2-1, with D perhaps assigned TRBD1 or TRBD2 (6 bases each). The V gene's germline CDR1 is SGHRS and CDR2 YFSETQ. V was shortened by 0 bases and J by 4 bases, with 14 bases between the two germline ends. This CDR3 region has 16 residues. The DNA for the CDR3 is TGCGCCAGCAGCTTGGTAGCTAGGGGGGATTACAATGAGCAGTTCTTC. Protein sequence: CASSLVARGDYNEQFF. The full variable domain, completed using reference TRBV5-1 and TRBJ2-1, is KAGVTQTPRYLIKTRGQQVTLSCSPISGHRSVSWYQQTPGQGLQFLFEYFSETQRNKGNFPGRFSGRQFSNSRSEMNVSTLELGDSALYLCASSLVARGDYNEQFFGPGTRLTVL.

This clone has only one observation. The chain is built from TRBV9 and TRBJ2-7, with D maybe TRBD1 (5 bases). From germline, CDR1 is SGDLS and CDR2 YYNGEE. Deletions cut 4 bases from V and 5 bases from J, with 13 bases between. The CDR3 is 13 residues long. The DNA for the CDR3 is TGTGCCAGCAGCACCAGGGAATGGGACGAGCAGTACTTC. This encodes CASSTREWDEQYF. Looking up the rest from reference TRBV9 and TRBJ2-7 gives the full variable domain: DSGVTQTPKHLITATGQRVTLRCSPRSGDLSVYWYQQSLDQGLQFLIQYYNGEERAKGNILERFSAQQFPDLHSELNLSSLELGDSALYFCASSTREWDEQYFGPGTRLTVT.

This rearrangement joins TRBV15 to TRBJ1-1; TRBD1 matches at 8 bases. Germline V gene lookup returns CDR1 LNHNV and CDR2 YYDKDF (reference sequence). The CDR3 length is 14 residues. V shed 5 bases and J 1 base; nucleotides not matched to a gene: 3. The CDR3 spells CATSHRGENTEAFF. CDR3 DNA sequence: TGTGCCACCAGCCACAGGGGGGAGAACACTGAAGCTTTCTTT.

The chain is built from TRBV27 and TRBJ2-3; perhaps TRBD1 as D (6 bases). Germline CDR1 reads MNHEY; CDR2 reads SMNVEV (reference sequence). V was shortened by 2 bases and J by 4 bases, with 16 bases between the two germline ends. CDR3 length: 16 amino acids. The CDR3 DNA sequence: TGTGCCAGCAGTTTAACGTATAGGGGGTTCGCAGATACGCAGTATTTT. Encoded protein: CASSLTYRGFADTQYF.

Notes on this clone: Other DNA variants within this sample encode the same CDR3. The chain uses TRBV9 and TRBJ2-7, with a possible D match to TRBD1 (5 bases). With 0 bases removed from V and 7 bases from J, the gap between germline ends came to 8 bases. The length of the CDR3 is 12 residues. Germline V gene lookup returns CDR1 SGDLS and CDR2 YYNGEE. The CDR3 reads CASSVAGSEQYF. CDR3 nucleotide sequence: TGTGCCAGCAGCGTAGCAGGGTCGGAGCAGTACTTC.

The chain employs TRBV5-5 and TRBJ1-2; no clear D. The CDR3 contains 14 residues. Germline CDR1 and CDR2: SGHKS and YYEKEE (reference sequence). V lost 0 bases and J 2 bases, leaving 8 bases between the germline ends. The CDR3, as DNA: TGTGCCAGCAGCTTGGAATTCCTGAACTATGGCTACACCTTC. This sequence encodes CASSLEFLNYGYTF.

V gene TRBV27 combines with J gene TRBJ1-1; no clear D gene. The CDR3 consists of 16 residues. Trimming pared 3 bases from V and 5 bases from J, leaving 19 bases between. Germline V gene sequence: CDR1 MNHEY, CDR2 SMNVEV (reference sequence). The DNA of the CDR3 is TGTGCCAGCAGTTTGAGGGAACCTCTACGGGGAACTGAAGCTTTCTTT. Translating gives CASSLREPLRGTEAFF.

A remark on this clone: The sample contains more than one DNA sequence encoding this CDR3. The chain couples TRBV9 to TRBJ2-7, with a possible D match to TRBD2 (6 bases). Germline values: CDR1 SGDLS, CDR2 YYNGEE. V was pared by 2 bases and J by 2 bases, with 11 bases between. The CDR3 covers 14 residues. The DNA of the CDR3 is TGTGCCAGCAGCGTCGGGAGTCGGACCTACGAGCAGTACTTC. It codes for CASSVGSRTYEQYF.

This clone appeared once. The chain is built from TRBV13 and TRBJ1-4; possibly TRBD1 for D (6 bases). Germline CDR1 PRHDT, CDR2 FYEKMQ (reference sequence). The V and J ends lost 1 base and 8 bases respectively, with 14 bases between them. This CDR3 comprises 15 residues. CDR3 protein: CASSLARGAGEKLFF. CDR3 coding DNA: TGTGCCAGCAGCTTAGCAAGGGGGGCAGGGGAAAAACTGTTTTTT. Combining the CDR3 with reference TRBV13 and TRBJ1-4 gives the whole variable domain AAGVIQSPRHLIKEKRETATLKCYPIPRHDTVYWYQQGPGQDPQFLISFYEKMQSDKGSIPDRFSAQQFSDYHSELNMSSLELGDSALYFCASSLARGAGEKLFFGSGTQLSVL.

The rearrangement joins TRBV28 to TRBJ2-6, with a possible D match to TRBD2 (6 bases). Deletions cut 5 bases from V and 0 bases from J, with 8 bases between. Per germline, CDR1 MDHEN and CDR2 SYDVKM. This CDR3 has 15 residues. CDR3 in DNA: TGTGCCAGCAGTGTCGGGAGCTCTGGGGCCAACGTCCTGACTTTC. The encoded protein is CASSVGSSGANVLTF.

This clone was detected only a few times. CDR3 nucleotides: TGTGCCAGTAGTACAGACAGGGTAGATCCGCCCCAGCATTTT. Protein sequence: CASSTDRVDPPQHF. V is TRBV19 and J is TRBJ1-5; 7 positions match TRBD1. The CDR3 is made up of 14 amino acids. Germline values: CDR1 LNHDA, CDR2 SQIVND (reference sequence). V lost 4 bases to trimming and J lost 9 bases; unmatched junction nucleotides: 9.

The sample holds a few counts of this clone. This chain connects TRBV9 to TRBJ1-1; D not certain. CDR1 is SGDLS, CDR2 YYNGEE, per germline. The CDR3 spans 13 residues. V was cut by 5 bases and J by 4 bases, with 12 bases left in between. CDR3: CASSRDGLTEAFF. For the CDR3, the DNA is TGTGCCAGCAGTCGCGACGGACTCACTGAAGCTTTCTTT.

This chain connects TRBV4-3 to TRBJ2-4; no firm D call. This CDR3 spans 13 amino acids. V was cut by 0 bases and J by 2 bases, with 2 bases left in between. The germline gives CDR1 LGHNA, CDR2 YSLEER. CDR3 residues: CASSQDTKNIQYF. CDR3 nucleotides: TGCGCCAGCAGCCAAGATACCAAAAACATTCAGTACTTC.